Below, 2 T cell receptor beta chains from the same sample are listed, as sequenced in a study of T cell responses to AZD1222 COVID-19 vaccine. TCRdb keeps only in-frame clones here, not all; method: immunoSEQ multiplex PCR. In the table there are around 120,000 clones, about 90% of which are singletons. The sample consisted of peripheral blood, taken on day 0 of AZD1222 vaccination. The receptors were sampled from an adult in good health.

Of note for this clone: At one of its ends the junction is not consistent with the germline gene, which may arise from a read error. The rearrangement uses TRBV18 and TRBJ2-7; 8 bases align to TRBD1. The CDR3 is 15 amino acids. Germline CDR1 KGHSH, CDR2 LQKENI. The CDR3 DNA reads TGTGCCAGCTCACCACGTGTGACAGGGGCGGACGAGCAGTATTTC. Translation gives CASSPRVTGADEQYF. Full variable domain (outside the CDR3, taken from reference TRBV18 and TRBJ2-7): NAGVMQNPRHLVRRRGQEARLRCSPMKGHSHVYWYRQLPEEGLKFMVYLQKENIIDESGMPKERFSAEFPKEGPSILRIQQVVRGDSAAYFCASSPRVTGADEQYFGPGTRLTVT.

The CDR3 is CASSLGPAQETQYF. In DNA form, the CDR3 reads TGCGCCAGCAGCTTGGGCCCCGCTCAAGAGACCCAGTACTTC. V gene TRBV5-1 combines with J gene TRBJ2-5; D remains unclear. This CDR3 spans 14 amino acids. Trimming cost V 0 bases and J 2 bases, with 8 bases left between them. Germline V gene data show CDR1 as SGHRS and CDR2 as YFSETQ.